The rows below give T cell receptor beta chains drawn from one sample of a study of patients and donors after allogeneic stem cell transplantation. TCRdb re-analysed the RT-PCR reads in MiXCR, keeping a single row per CDR3 protein. The data show under 200,000 distinct CDR3 sequences, 30% seen once. Material: blood, either unsorted or a sorted T cell fraction (not recorded which). These receptors originate from a human donor who was either an allogeneic HSCT recipient or a stem cell or donor lymphocyte infusion donor (not recorded which). It is not recorded whose cells these are; they may come from a transplant donor. The CDR3 runs from the conserved cysteine through the conserved F or W. Each record gives: clone size, J gene, V gene, D gene, CDR3 protein, CDR3 DNA. The D gene is left open where the match is weak. A row's size may be missing; if present it is once, few, many or a size class.

>NA|TRBJ2-7|TRBV20-1|NA
CSARELSGSSYEQYF
TGCAGTGCTAGAGAACTTAGCGGAAGCTCCTACGAGCAGTACTTC
>NA|TRBJ1-2|TRBV28|NA
CASSPGGAYGYTF
TGTGCCAGCAGTCCGGGGGGGGCGTATGGCTACACCTTC
>NA|TRBJ2-7|TRBV7-9|NA
CASSSSRDIHEQYF
TGTGCCAGCAGCTCGTCCCGGGACATACACGAGCAGTACTTC
>many|TRBJ1-5|TRBV12-3/TRBV12-4|TRBD1
CASSGQVYNQPQHF
TGTGCCAGCAGCGGACAGGTCTATAATCAGCCCCAGCATTTT
>NA|TRBJ1-3|TRBV20-1|NA
CSARGYGSAGNTIYF
TGCAGTGCTAGAGGGTACGGCAGCGCTGGAAACACCATATATTTT
>many|TRBJ1-4|TRBV20-1|NA
CSARRGSAEKLFF
TGCAGTGCTAGGAGGGGGAGCGCTGAAAAACTGTTTTTT
>few|TRBJ2-7|TRBV4-3|NA
CASSQDWAAYEQYF
TGCGCCAGCAGCCAAGATTGGGCGGCATACGAGCAGTACTTC
>few|TRBJ2-3|TRBV24-1|NA
CATSDHQMTADTQYF
TGTGCCACCAGTGACCACCAAATGACCGCAGATACGCAGTATTTT
>NA|TRBJ1-1|TRBV12-3/TRBV12-4|TRBD1
CASSSGGVDTEAFF
TGTGCCAGCAGCTCAGGGGGCGTCGACACTGAAGCTTTCTTT
>NA|TRBJ1-1|TRBV21-1|NA
CASSNVRLNTEAFF
TGTGCCAGCAGCAACGTACGACTAAACACTGAAGCTTTCTTT
>NA|TRBJ2-3|TRBV12-3/TRBV12-4|NA
CASSPMIHTQYF
TGTGCCAGCAGTCCCATGATCCATACGCAGTATTTT
>few|TRBJ2-2|TRBV6-6|NA
CASITPALNTGELFF
TGTGCCAGCATTACCCCCGCTCTGAACACCGGGGAGCTGTTTTTT
>many|TRBJ1-6|TRBV4-3|TRBD1
CASSQDRYRTGFFSPLHF
TGCGCCAGCAGCCAAGATCGGTATAGGACAGGGTTCTTCTCACCCCTCCACTTT
>NA|TRBJ2-4|TRBV7-2|NA
CASSLDRVSQYF
TGTGCCAGCAGCTTAGATAGGGTCTCTCAGTACTTC
>few|TRBJ2-7|TRBV6-5|NA
CASSYIGGREYEQYF
TGTGCCAGCAGTTACATCGGGGGGCGGGAATACGAGCAGTACTTC
>few|TRBJ2-1|TRBV12-3/TRBV12-4|TRBD2
CASSSSGSGYEQFF
TGTGCCAGCAGTAGTAGCGGGAGTGGTTATGAGCAGTTCTTC
>NA|TRBJ2-5|TRBV2|NA
CASRQGGETQYF
TGTGCCAGCAGACAGGGTGGAGAGACCCAGTACTTC
>few|TRBJ2-1|TRBV5-1|TRBD2
CASSFTSGSRNEQFF
TGCGCCAGCAGCTTTACTAGCGGGAGTAGAAATGAGCAGTTCTTC
>NA|TRBJ1-5|TRBV7-9|NA
CASSSNGGQPQHF
TGTGCCAGCAGCTCAAATGGCGGTCAGCCCCAGCATTTT
>NA|TRBJ1-2|TRBV11-2|NA
CASSAAAPDGYTF
TGTGCCAGCAGCGCCGCCGCGCCCGATGGCTACACCTTC
>NA|TRBJ2-7|TRBV4-1|NA
CASSPPPGFPSYEQYF
TGCGCCAGCAGCCCCCCCCCCGGATTCCCTTCCTACGAGCAGTACTTC
>few|TRBJ2-3|TRBV20-1|NA
CSASLTDTQYF
TGCAGTGCTAGCCTCACAGATACGCAGTATTTT
>NA|TRBJ2-1|TRBV2|TRBD2
CASKGLAGGPTGNEQFF
TGTGCCAGCAAAGGCCTAGCGGGAGGTCCCACGGGAAATGAGCAGTTCTTC
>few|TRBJ1-5|TRBV29-1|NA
CSVALGLGGQPQHF
TGCAGCGTTGCCCTAGGACTTGGGGGTCAGCCCCAGCATTTT
>NA|TRBJ1-3|TRBV6-5|NA
CASSPDGLSGNTIYF
TGTGCCAGCAGTCCCGACGGCCTCTCTGGAAACACCATATATTTT
>NA|TRBJ2-7|TRBV5-4|TRBD2
CASSPTSGLNYEQYF
TGTGCCAGCAGCCCGACTAGCGGATTAAACTACGAGCAGTACTTC